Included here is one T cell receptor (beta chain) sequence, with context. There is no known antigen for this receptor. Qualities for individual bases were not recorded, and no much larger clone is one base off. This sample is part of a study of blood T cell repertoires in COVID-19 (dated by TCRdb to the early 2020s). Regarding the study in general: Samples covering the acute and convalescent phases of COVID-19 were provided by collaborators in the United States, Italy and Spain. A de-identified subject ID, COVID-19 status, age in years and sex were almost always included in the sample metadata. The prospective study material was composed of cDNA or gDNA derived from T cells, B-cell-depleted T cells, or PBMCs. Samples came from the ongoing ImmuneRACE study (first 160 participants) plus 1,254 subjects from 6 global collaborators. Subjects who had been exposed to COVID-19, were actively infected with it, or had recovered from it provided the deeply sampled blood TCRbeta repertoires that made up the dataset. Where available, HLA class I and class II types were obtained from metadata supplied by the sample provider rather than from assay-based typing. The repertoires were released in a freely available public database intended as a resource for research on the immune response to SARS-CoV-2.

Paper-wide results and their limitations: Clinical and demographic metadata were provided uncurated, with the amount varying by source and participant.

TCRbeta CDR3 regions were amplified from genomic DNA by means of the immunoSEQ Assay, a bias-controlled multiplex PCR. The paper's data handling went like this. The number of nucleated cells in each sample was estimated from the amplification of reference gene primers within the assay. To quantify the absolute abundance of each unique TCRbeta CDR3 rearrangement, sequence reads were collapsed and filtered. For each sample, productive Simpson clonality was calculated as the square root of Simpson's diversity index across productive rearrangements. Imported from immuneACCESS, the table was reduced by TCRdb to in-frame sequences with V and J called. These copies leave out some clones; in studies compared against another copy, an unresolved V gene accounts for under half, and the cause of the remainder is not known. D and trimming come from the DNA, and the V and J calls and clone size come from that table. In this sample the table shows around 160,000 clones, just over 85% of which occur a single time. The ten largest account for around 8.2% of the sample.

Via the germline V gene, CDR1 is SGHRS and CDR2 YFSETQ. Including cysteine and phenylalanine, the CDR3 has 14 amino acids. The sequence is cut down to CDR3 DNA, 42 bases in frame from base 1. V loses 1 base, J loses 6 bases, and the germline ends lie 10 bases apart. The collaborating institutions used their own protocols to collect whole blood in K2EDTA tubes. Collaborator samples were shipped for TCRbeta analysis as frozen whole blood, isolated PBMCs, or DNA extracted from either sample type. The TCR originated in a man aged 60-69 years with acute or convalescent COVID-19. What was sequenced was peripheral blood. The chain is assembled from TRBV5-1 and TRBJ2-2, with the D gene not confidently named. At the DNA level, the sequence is TGCGCCAGCAGCTTGAGCACCGTGGCCGGGGAGCTGTTTTTT. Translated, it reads CASSLSTVAGELFF.